The sequence of this T cell receptor (beta chain) was determined in a study of shared clonotypes between healthy human individuals. Worth noting for this clone: Its antigen is not known.

Assay: immunoSEQ multiplex PCR; the TCRdb copy retains only in-frame clones and omits some. This sample has 2.5 million or so clones, with approximately 90% found just once. V shed 6 bases, J shed 10 bases, and the junction held 17 bases outside the gene matches. Germline V CDR1 and CDR2: ENHRY, SYGVKD. The length of the CDR3 is 16 residues. General study findings and limits: Sorted-subset sequencing was shown by rarefaction to be incomplete despite large depth.

The receptor was isolated from a man aged 18 to 35 in good health. This chain uses TRBV10-3 with TRBJ2-3, with 9 bases matching TRBD1. Specimen: naive CD4+ T cells sorted from blood. Specified subset: CD45RA+ positively selected. Here the CDR3 DNA reads TGTGCCATCAGCGAAATGGACAGGGGATCCCTGAAAGCGCAGTATTTT. Its translation: CAISEMDRGSLKAQYF.